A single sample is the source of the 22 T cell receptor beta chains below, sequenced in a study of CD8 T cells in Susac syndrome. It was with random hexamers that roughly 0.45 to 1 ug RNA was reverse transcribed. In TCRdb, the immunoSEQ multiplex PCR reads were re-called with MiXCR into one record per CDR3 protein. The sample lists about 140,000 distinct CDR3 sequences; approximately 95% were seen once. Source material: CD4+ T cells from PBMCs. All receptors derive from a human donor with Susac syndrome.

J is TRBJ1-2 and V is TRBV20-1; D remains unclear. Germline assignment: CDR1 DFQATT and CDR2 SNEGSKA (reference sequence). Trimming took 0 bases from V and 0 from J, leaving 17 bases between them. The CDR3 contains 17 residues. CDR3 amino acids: CSARDISWTDTNYGYTF. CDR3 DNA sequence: TGCAGTGCTAGAGATATATCATGGACGGATACTAACTATGGCTACACCTTC.

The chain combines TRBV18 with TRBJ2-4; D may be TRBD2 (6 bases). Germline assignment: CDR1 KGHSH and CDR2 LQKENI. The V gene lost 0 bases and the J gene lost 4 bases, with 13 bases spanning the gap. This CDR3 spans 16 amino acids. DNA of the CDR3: TGTGCCAGCTCACCACCCGGGACTCGCCATAAAAACATTCAGTACTTC. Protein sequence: CASSPPGTRHKNIQYF.

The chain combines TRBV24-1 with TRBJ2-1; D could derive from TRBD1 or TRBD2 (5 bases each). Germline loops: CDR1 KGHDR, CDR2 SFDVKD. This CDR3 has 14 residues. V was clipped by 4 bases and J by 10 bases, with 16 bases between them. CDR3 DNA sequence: TGTGCCACCAGTGACCCCCCGAGGGGCCGAGAGCAGTTCTTC. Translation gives CATSDPPRGREQFF.

The CDR3 nucleotides read TGTGCCAGCAGTGATCAGGGACCGGCCTACGAGCAGTACTTC. It is translated as CASSDQGPAYEQYF. V gene TRBV2 combines with J gene TRBJ2-7; D might be TRBD1 or TRBD2, each matching 5 bases. V was trimmed by 3 bases and J by 2 bases, leaving 11 bases between them. CDR3 length: 14 amino acids. Germline assignment: CDR1 SNHLY and CDR2 FYNNEI.

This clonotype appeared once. In nucleotides, the CDR3 is TGTGCCAGCAGCACAGGGCAAATCTATAATTCACCCCTCCACTTT. Its protein product is CASSTGQIYNSPLHF. This chain links TRBV3-1 with TRBJ1-6; possibly TRBD1 for D (6 bases). CDR1 and CDR2 from the germline V gene are LGHDT and YNNKEL (reference sequence). The V gene lost 5 bases and the J gene lost 3 bases, with 11 bases spanning the gap. The CDR3 has 15 residues.

This CDR3 is CSARAPVGIEQYF. The CDR3 bases are TGCAGTGCTAGAGCCCCCGTAGGGATTGAGCAGTACTTC. This rearrangement joins TRBV20-1 to TRBJ2-7; D not certain. Trimming shortened V by 1 base and J by 7 bases, and 14 bases separated the two germline ends. Germline CDR1 reads DFQATT; CDR2 reads SNEGSKA (reference sequence). CDR3 length equals 13 residues.

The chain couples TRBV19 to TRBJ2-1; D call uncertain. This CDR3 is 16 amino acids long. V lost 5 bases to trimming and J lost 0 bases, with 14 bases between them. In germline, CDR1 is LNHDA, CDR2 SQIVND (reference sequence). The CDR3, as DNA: TGTGCCAGTAGTGTCCAGTCGGCGAGCTCCTACAATGAGCAGTTCTTC. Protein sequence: CASSVQSASSYNEQFF.

The CDR3 protein is CATSTRQGDNSPLHF. The DNA for the CDR3 is TGTGCCACCAGCACAAGACAGGGTGATAATTCACCCCTCCACTTT. V usage is TRBV15 and J usage is TRBJ1-6, with TRBD1 identical over 7 bases. V was pared by 4 bases and J by 5 bases, with 5 bases of the junction left unmatched. CDR1 is LNHNV and CDR2 is YYDKDF in the germline V gene (reference sequence). This CDR3 has 15 amino acids.

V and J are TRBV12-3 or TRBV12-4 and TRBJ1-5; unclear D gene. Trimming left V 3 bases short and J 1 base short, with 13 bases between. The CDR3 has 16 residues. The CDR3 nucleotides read TGTGCCAGCAGTTTCTCATCCGCCCACAGCAATCAGCCCCAGCATTTT. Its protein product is CASSFSSAHSNQPQHF.

Written as DNA, the CDR3 is TGTGCCAGCAGCCAGACGACAGGGGTGTTCACTGAAGCTTTCTTT. Encoded protein: CASSQTTGVFTEAFF. The V call is TRBV3-1, the J call TRBJ1-1; 8 bases are shared with TRBD1. The J segment lost 4 bases and the V segment lost 3 bases, leaving 7 bases of the junction unmatched. This CDR3 contains 15 residues. Germline assignment: CDR1 LGHDT and CDR2 YNNKEL (reference sequence).

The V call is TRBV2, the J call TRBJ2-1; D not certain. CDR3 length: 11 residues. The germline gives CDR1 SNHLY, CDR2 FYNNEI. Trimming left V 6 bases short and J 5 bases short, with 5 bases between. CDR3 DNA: TGTGCCAGCAGCGGAGACAATGAGCAGTTCTTC. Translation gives CASSGDNEQFF.

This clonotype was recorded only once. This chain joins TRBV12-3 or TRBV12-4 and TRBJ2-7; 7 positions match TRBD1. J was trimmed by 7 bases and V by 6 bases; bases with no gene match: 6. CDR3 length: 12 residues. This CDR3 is CASSPTGFEQYF. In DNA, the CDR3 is TGTGCCAGCAGCCCGACAGGGTTTGAGCAGTACTTC.

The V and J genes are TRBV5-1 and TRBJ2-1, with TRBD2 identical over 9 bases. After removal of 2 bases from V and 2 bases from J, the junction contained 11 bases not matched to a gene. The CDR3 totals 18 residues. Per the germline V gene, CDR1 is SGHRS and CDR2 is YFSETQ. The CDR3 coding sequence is TGCGCCAGCAGCTTATATCGACTAGCGGACACCACCTACAATGAGCAGTTCTTC. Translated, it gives CASSLYRLADTTYNEQFF.

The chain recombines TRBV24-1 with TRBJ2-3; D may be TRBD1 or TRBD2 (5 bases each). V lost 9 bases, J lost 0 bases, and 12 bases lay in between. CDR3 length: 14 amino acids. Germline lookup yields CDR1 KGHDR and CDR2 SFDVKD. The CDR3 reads CATGGGPSTDTQYF. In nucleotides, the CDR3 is TGTGCCACCGGTGGGGGACCTAGCACAGATACGCAGTATTTT.

The CDR3 spells CASSQVKGRYSNQPQHF. The CDR3 bases are TGCGCCAGCAGCCAAGTGAAGGGACGTTATAGCAATCAGCCCCAGCATTTT. The rearrangement joins TRBV4-1 to TRBJ1-5; D is possibly TRBD1 (5 bases). Germline V gene sequence: CDR1 MGHRA, CDR2 YSYEKL. V shed 1 base and J shed 0 bases, with 13 bases lying between them. The CDR3 spans 17 residues.

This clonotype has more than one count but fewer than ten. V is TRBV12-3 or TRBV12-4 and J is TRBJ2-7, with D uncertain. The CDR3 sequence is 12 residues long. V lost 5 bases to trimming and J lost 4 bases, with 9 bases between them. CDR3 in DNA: TGTGCCAGCAGTCCCCGACTGTACGAGCAGTACTTC. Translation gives CASSPRLYEQYF.

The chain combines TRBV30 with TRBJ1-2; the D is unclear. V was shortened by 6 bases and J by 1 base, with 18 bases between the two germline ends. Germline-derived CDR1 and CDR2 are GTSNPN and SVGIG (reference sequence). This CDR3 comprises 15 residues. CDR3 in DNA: TGTGCCTGCCCCACGGAGGAGGCAGATAACTATGGCTACACCTTC. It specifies CACPTEEADNYGYTF.

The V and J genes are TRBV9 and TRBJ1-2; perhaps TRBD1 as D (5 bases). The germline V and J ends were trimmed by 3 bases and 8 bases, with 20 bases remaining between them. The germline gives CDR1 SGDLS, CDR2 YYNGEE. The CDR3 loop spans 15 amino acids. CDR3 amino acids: CASSETTGGVKGYTF. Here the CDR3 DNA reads TGTGCCAGCAGCGAAACGACCGGGGGAGTAAAGGGCTACACCTTC.

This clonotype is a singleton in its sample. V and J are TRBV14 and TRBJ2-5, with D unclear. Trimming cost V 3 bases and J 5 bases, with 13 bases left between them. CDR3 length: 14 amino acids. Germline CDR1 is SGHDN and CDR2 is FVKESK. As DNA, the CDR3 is TGTGCCAGCAGCCACACACCCTCCGGGGAGACCCAGTACTTC. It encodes CASSHTPSGETQYF. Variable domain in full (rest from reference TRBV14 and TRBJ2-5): EAGVTQFPSHSVIEKGQTVTLRCDPISGHDNLYWYRRVMGKEIKFLLHFVKESKQDESGMPNNRFLAERTGGTYSTLKVQPAELEDSGVYFCASSHTPSGETQYFGPGTRLLVL.

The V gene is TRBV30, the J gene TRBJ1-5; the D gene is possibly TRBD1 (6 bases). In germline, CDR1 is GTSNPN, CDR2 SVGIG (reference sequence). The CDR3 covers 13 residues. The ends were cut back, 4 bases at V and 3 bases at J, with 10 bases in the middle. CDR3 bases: TGTGCCTGGACCGCAGGGGCCAATCAGCCCCAGCATTTT. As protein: CAWTAGANQPQHF.

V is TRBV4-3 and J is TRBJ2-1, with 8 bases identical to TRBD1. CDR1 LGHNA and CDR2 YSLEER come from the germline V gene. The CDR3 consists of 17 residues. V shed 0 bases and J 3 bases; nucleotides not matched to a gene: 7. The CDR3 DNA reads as TGCGCCAGCAGCCAAGAACCAGGGGGCCAGTACTACAATGAGCAGTTCTTC. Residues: CASSQEPGGQYYNEQFF.

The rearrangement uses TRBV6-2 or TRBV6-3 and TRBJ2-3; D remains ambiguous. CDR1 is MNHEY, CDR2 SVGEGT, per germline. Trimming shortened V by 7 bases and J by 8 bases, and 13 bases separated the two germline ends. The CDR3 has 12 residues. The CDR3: CASTQFTGTQYF. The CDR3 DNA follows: TGTGCCAGCACCCAATTCACGGGTACGCAGTATTTT.